Here is one T cell receptor beta chain with its context. Authors' processing steps: It was from reference gene primer amplification that nucleated cell counts were estimated. Sequencing was performed with immunoSEQ multiplex PCR; in TCRdb, only in-frame clones are kept and a portion is missing. V and J calls plus clone size are reproduced from that table; the DNA served to infer D and trimming. The table records 260,000 or so clones, roughly 80% of them present only once. The CDR3 totals 19 residues. Germline assignment: CDR1 SSHAT and CDR2 FNYEAQ (reference sequence). The V gene end was trimmed by 5 bases and the J gene end by 1 base; junction bases not matched to a gene: 8. These data come from a study of blood T cell repertoires in COVID-19. Overall study context: Acute and convalescent COVID-19 samples came from the United States, Italy and Spain. In each case, the material was cDNA or gDNA derived from T cells, B-cell-depleted T cells, or PBMCs.

The sequenced sample consisted of peripheral blood. The chain links TRBV7-7 to TRBJ2-1, with 16 bases identical to TRBD2. This clonotype was obtained from a woman in her 70s with acute or convalescent COVID-19. The CDR3 here is CASSPAGTSGGASYNEQFF. The DNA of the CDR3 is TGTGCCAGCAGCCCCGCCGGGACTAGCGGGGGGGCGTCCTACAATGAGCAGTTCTTC.